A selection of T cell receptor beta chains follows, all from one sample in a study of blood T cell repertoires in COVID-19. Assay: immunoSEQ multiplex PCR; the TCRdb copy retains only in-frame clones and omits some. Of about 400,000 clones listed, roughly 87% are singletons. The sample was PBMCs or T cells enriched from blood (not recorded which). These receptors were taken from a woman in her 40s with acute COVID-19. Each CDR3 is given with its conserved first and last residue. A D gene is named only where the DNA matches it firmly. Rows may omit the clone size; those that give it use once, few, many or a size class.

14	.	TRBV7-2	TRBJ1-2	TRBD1	CASSYGTGNYGYTF	TGTGCCAGCAGCTATGGGACAGGGAACTATGGCTACACCTTC
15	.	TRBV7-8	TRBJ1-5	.	CASSPIRRTNQPQHF	TGTGCCAGCAGCCCCATCAGGCGAACCAATCAGCCCCAGCATTTT
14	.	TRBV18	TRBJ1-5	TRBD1	CASSPGTGYQPQHF	TGTGCCAGCTCACCCGGGACAGGGTATCAGCCCCAGCATTTT
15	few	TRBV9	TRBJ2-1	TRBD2	CASSPGLAMNNEQFF	TGTGCCAGCAGCCCGGGACTAGCGATGAACAATGAGCAGTTCTTC
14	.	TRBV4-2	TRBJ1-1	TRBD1	CASSPTGRNTEAFF	TGTGCCAGCAGCCCGACAGGGAGGAACACTGAAGCTTTCTTT
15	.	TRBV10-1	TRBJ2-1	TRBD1	CASSGGQGANNEQFF	TGCGCCAGCAGTGGGGGACAGGGGGCCAACAATGAGCAGTTCTTC
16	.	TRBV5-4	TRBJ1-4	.	CASSLGPRRAGEKLFF	TGTGCCAGCAGCTTGGGGCCGCGCAGGGCAGGGGAAAAACTGTTTTTT
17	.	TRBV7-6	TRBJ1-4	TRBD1	CASSLETGSRGNEKLFF	TGTGCCAGCAGCTTAGAGACAGGGAGTAGGGGTAATGAAAAACTGTTTTTT
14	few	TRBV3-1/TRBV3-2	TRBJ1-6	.	CASSQSRSRGWIDF	TGTGCCAGCAGCCAATCAAGGTCACGGGGTTGGATCGACTTT
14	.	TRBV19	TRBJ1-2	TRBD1	CASRPTGSNYGYTF	TGTGCCAGTAGACCGACAGGGTCTAACTATGGCTACACCTTC
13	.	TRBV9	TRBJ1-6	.	CASSRRWDSPLHF	TGTGCCAGCAGTAGGCGGTGGGATTCACCCCTCCACTTT
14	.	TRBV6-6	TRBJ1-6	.	CASTGVPYNSPLHF	TGTGCCTCAACCGGGGTCCCCTATAATTCACCCCTCCACTTT
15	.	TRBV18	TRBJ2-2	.	CASSPSDSDTGELFF	TGTGCCAGCTCACCCTCGGACAGTGACACCGGGGAGCTGTTTTTT
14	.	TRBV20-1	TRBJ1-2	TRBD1	CSASDRVPSYGYTF	TGCAGTGCTAGTGACAGGGTCCCCAGCTATGGCTACACCTTC
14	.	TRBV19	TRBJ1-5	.	CASSPGVSNQPQHF	TGTGCCAGTAGTCCAGGGGTTAGCAATCAGCCCCAGCATTTT
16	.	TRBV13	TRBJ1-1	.	CASSRTGGSLGTEAFF	TGTGCCAGCAGCCGAACGGGGGGCTCCCTGGGCACTGAAGCTTTCTTT
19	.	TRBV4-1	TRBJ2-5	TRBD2	CASSQDEGLAGGAGETQYF	TGCGCCAGCAGCCAAGATGAGGGACTAGCGGGGGGGGCTGGGGAGACCCAGTACTTC
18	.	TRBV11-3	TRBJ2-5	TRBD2	CASSPRSASGGASETQYF	TGTGCCAGCAGCCCCCGGTCCGCTAGCGGGGGGGCTAGTGAGACCCAGTACTTC
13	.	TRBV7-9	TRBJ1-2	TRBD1	CASSETGVYGYTF	TGTGCCAGCAGCGAGACAGGGGTCTATGGCTACACCTTC
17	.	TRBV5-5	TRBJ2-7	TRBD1	CASSLLKPDRGRYEQYF	TGTGCCAGCAGCTTACTAAAACCGGACAGGGGGCGTTACGAGCAGTACTTC
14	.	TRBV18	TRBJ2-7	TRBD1	CASSRDSPTWGQYF	TGTGCCAGCTCACGGGACAGCCCAACCTGGGGGCAGTACTTC
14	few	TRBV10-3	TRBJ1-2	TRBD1	CAISEGQGADGYTF	TGTGCCATCAGTGAGGGACAGGGGGCGGATGGCTACACCTTC
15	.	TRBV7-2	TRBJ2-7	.	CASSLTAGTQHEQYF	TGTGCCAGCAGCTTAACGGCAGGAACGCAGCACGAGCAGTACTTC
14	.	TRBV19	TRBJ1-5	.	CASSMVDRYQPQHF	TGTGCCAGTAGTATGGTTGACAGATATCAGCCCCAGCATTTT
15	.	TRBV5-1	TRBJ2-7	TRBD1	CASSLGGGTGNEQYF	TGCGCCAGCAGCTTGGGTGGAGGGACAGGGAACGAGCAGTACTTC
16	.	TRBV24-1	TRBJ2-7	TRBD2	CATSDSRRLAGYEQYF	TGTGCCACCAGTGATTCCCGCCGACTAGCGGGGTACGAGCAGTACTTC
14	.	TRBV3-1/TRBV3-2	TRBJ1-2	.	CASSQETLNYGYTF	TGTGCCAGCAGCCAAGAAACTTTAAACTATGGCTACACCTTC
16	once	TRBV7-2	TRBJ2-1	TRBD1	CASSLDWTGGLNEQFF	TGTGCCAGCAGCTTAGATTGGACAGGGGGCTTAAATGAGCAGTTCTTC
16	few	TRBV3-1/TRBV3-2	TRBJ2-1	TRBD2	CASSRRRTSGRNEQFF	TGTGCCAGCAGCCGAAGGCGGACTAGCGGGCGCAATGAGCAGTTCTTC
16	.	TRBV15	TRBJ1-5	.	CATSRDHRDSNQPQHF	TGTGCCACCAGCAGGGACCACAGGGATAGCAATCAGCCCCAGCATTTT
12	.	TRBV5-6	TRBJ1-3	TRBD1	CASSVDRGSIYF	TGTGCCAGCAGCGTCGACAGGGGTTCCATATATTTT
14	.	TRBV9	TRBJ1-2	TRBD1	CASSRGQAYYGYTF	TGTGCCAGCAGCCGGGGACAGGCCTACTATGGCTACACCTTC
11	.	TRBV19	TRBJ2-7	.	CATRGGYEQYF	TGTGCCACCCGAGGGGGCTACGAGCAGTACTTC
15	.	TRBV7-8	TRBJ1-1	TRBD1	CASSKIMDRTTEAFF	TGTGCCAGCAGCAAGATTATGGACAGGACCACTGAAGCTTTCTTT
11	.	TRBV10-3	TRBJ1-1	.	CAIRSTAGAFF	TGTGCCATCAGGAGCACGGCGGGAGCTTTCTTT
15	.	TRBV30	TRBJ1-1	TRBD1	CAWSVVQGVFTEAFF	TGTGCCTGGAGTGTCGTACAGGGGGTTTTCACTGAAGCTTTCTTT
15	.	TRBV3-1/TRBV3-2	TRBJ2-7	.	CASSLVGAALGEQYF	TGTGCCAGCAGCCTGGTAGGGGCCGCACTCGGCGAGCAGTACTTC
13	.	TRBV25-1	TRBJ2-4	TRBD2	CASSSGGEYIQYF	TGTGCCAGCAGTTCGGGGGGGGAGTACATTCAGTACTTC
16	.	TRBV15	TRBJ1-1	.	CATSRDYAGLNTEAFF	TGTGCCACCAGCAGAGATTACGCAGGGCTTAACACTGAAGCTTTCTTT
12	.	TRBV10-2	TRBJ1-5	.	CASSEGGQPQHF	TGCGCCAGCAGTGAGGGCGGTCAGCCCCAGCATTTT
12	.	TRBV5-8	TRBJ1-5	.	CASSPGYQPQHF	TGTGCCAGCAGTCCAGGGTACCAGCCCCAGCATTTT
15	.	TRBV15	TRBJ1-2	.	CATSRNLQGTYGYTF	TGTGCCACCAGCAGAAACCTACAGGGAACCTATGGCTACACCTTC
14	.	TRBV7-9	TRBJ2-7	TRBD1	CASSAATGDYEQYF	TGTGCCAGCAGCGCGGCGACAGGGGACTACGAGCAGTACTTC
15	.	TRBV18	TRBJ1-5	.	CASSLGAVYNQPQHF	TGTGCCAGCTCACTGGGGGCAGTCTACAATCAGCCCCAGCATTTT
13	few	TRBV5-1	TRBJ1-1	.	CASSLAPGTEAFF	TGCGCCAGCAGCTTGGCACCCGGGACTGAAGCTTTCTTT
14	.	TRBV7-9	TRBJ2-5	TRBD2	CASSLLAGGKTQYF	TGTGCCAGCAGCTTACTAGCGGGGGGAAAGACCCAGTACTTC
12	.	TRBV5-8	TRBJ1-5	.	CASSFRGQPQHF	TGTGCCAGCAGCTTTCGGGGACAGCCCCAGCATTTT
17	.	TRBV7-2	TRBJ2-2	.	CASSLPKNRDYTGELFF	TGTGCCAGCAGCTTACCTAAGAACCGGGACTACACCGGGGAGCTGTTTTTT
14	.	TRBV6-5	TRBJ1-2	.	CASNPSGGAYGYTF	TGTGCCAGCAACCCTAGCGGGGGAGCCTATGGCTACACCTTC
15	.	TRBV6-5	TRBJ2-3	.	CASSYLPGAVDTQYF	TGTGCCAGCAGTTACTTACCAGGGGCCGTGGATACGCAGTATTTT
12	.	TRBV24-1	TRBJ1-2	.	CARPTGGSGYTF	TGTGCCCGTCCTACGGGTGGCTCTGGCTACACCTTC
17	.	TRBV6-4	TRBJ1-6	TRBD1	CASRRSGQGEYNSPLHF	TGTGCCAGCAGAAGATCCGGACAGGGAGAATATAATTCACCCCTCCACTTT
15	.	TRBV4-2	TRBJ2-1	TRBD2	CASSPPSGGADEQFF	TGTGCCAGCAGCCCTCCTAGCGGGGGGGCCGATGAGCAGTTCTTC
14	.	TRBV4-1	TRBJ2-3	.	CASSHSGAGDTQYF	TGCGCCAGCAGCCACAGCGGAGCCGGGGATACGCAGTATTTT
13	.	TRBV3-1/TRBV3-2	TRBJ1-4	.	CASSQAGDEKLFF	TGTGCCAGCAGCCAAGCCGGGGATGAAAAACTGTTTTTT
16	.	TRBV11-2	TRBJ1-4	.	CASSLGSAGTNEKLFF	TGTGCCAGCAGCTTAGGTTCAGCAGGGACAAACGAAAAACTGTTTTTT
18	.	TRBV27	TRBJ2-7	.	CASSSPLRGTKSTYEQYF	TGTGCCAGCAGTTCCCCCCTAAGGGGAACTAAATCTACCTACGAGCAGTACTTC
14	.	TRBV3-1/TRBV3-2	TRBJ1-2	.	CASSTPPSEDGYTF	TGTGCCAGCAGCACCCCCCCCTCGGAGGATGGCTACACCTTC
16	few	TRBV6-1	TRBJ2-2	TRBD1	CASSEAAGTATGELFF	TGTGCCAGCAGTGAAGCGGCCGGGACAGCCACCGGGGAGCTGTTTTTT
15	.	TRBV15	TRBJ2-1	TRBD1	CATSTFDRGVDEQFF	TGTGCCACCAGCACCTTTGACAGGGGGGTTGATGAGCAGTTCTTC